This record covers a single T cell receptor (beta chain). It was during active infection that Seattle patients were enrolled and then longitudinally followed. The data were taken from a study of blood T cell repertoires in COVID-19. Study-wide context: Samples came from the United States, Italy and Spain, spanning acute and convalescent COVID-19.

V lost 1 base and J lost 5, with 11 bases in between. CDR3 size: 14 residues. Looked up from germline, CDR1 is KGHSH and CDR2 is LQKENI. In the source study's methods: Reference gene primers were amplified, and this amplification served to estimate nucleated cell counts. The table came from immunoSEQ multiplex PCR; TCRdb's copy has only in-frame clones and leaves some out. V and J calls and clone size are given by that table; D and trimming were obtained from the DNA. The sample lists around 140,000 clones, about 89% occurring once. This TCR came from a man aged 55-75 years with COVID-19, enrolled during active disease. The sequenced material came from peripheral blood. The chain employs TRBV18 and TRBJ1-2; D possibly corresponds to TRBD1 (5 bases). The CDR3 region has the DNA TGTGCCAGCTCACCACTAGGGGAGGGATATGGCTACACCTTC. Protein sequence: CASSPLGEGYGYTF.